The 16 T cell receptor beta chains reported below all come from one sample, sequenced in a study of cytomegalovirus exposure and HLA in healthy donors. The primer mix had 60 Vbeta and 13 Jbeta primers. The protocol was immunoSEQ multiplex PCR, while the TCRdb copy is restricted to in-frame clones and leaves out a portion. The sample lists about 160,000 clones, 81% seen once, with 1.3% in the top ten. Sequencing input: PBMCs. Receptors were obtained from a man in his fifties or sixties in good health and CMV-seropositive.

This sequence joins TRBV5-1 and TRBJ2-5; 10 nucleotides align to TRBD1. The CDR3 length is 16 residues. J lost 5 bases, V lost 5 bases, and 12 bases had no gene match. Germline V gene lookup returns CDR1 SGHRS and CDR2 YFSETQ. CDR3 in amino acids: CASSYSPGTGVETQYF. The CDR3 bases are TGCGCCAGCAGTTACAGTCCCGGGACAGGGGTGGAGACCCAGTACTTC.

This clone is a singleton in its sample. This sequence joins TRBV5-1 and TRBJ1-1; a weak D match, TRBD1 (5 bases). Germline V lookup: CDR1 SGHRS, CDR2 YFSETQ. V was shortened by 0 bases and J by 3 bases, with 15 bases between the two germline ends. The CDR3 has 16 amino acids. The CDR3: CASSLGQGRAYTEAFF. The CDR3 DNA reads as TGCGCCAGCAGCTTGGGCCAGGGTAGGGCTTACACTGAAGCTTTCTTT.

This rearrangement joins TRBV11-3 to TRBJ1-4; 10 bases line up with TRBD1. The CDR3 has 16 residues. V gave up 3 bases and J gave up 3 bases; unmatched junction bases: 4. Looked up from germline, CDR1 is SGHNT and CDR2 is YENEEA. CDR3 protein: CASSFDRGLSNEKLFF. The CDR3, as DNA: TGTGCCAGCAGCTTCGACAGGGGGCTTTCTAATGAAAAACTGTTTTTT.

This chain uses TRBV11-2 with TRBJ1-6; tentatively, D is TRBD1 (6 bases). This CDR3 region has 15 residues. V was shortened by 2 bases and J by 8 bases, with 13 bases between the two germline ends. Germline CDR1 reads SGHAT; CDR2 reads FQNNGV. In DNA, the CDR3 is TGTGCCAGCAGCTTACTCGACAGGACCCATTCACCCCTCCACTTT. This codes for CASSLLDRTHSPLHF.

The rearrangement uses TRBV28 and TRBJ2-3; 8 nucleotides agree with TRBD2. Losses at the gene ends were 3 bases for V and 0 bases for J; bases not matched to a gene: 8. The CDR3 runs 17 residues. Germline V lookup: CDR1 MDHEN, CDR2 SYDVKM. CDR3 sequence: CASSFLLAGTSTDTQYF. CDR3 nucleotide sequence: TGTGCCAGCAGTTTCCTGTTAGCGGGGACTAGCACAGATACGCAGTATTTT. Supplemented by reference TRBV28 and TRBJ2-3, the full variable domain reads DVKVTQSSRYLVKRTGEKVFLECVQDMDHENMFWYRQDPGLGLRLIYFSYDVKMKEKGDIPEGYSVSREKKERFSLILESASTNQTSMYLCASSFLLAGTSTDTQYFGPGTRLTVL.

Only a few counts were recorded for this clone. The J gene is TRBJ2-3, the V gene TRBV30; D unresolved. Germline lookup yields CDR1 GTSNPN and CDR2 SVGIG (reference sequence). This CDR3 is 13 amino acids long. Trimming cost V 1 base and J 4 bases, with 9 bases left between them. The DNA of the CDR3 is TGTGCCTGGAGTGGGTCCCGCGCAGATACGCAGTATTTT. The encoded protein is CAWSGSRADTQYF.

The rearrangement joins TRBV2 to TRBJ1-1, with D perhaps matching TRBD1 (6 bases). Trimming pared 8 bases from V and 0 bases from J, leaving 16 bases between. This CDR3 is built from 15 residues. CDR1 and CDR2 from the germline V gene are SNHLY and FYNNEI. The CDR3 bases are TGTGCCAGCCGAACAGGGTTACTGTTGAACACTGAAGCTTTCTTT. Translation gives CASRTGLLLNTEAFF.

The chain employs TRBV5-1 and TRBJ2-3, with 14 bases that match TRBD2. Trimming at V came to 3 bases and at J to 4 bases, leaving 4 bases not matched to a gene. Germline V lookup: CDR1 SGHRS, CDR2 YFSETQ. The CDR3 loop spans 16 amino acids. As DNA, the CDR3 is TGCGCCAGCAGCTCGGGACTAGCGGGAGCCCCAGATACGCAGTATTTT. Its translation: CASSSGLAGAPDTQYF. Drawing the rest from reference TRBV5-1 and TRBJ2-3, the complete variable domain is KAGVTQTPRYLIKTRGQQVTLSCSPISGHRSVSWYQQTPGQGLQFLFEYFSETQRNKGNFPGRFSGRQFSNSRSEMNVSTLELGDSALYLCASSSGLAGAPDTQYFGPGTRLTVL.

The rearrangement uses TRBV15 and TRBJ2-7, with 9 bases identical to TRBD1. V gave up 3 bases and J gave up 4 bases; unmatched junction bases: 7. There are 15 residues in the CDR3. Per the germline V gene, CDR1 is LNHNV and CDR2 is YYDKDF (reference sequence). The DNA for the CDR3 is TGTGCCACCAGCAGTGGGACAGGGAAATGGTACGAGCAGTACTTC. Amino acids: CATSSGTGKWYEQYF.

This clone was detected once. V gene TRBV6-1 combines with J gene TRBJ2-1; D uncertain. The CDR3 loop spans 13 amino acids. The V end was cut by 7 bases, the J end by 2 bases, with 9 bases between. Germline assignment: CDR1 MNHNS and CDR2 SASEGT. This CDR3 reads CASTQLTYNEQFF. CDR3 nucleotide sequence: TGTGCCAGCACACAGCTCACCTACAATGAGCAGTTCTTC.

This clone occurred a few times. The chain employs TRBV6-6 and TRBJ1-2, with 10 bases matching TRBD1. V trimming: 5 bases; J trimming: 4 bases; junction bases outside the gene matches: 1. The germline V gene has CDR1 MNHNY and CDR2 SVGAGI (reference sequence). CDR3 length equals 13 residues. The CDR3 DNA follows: TGTGCCAGCAGTCGGACAGGGGGCTATGGCTACACCTTC. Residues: CASSRTGGYGYTF.

This CDR3 reads CASSLASRSGELFF. CDR3 bases: TGTGCCAGCAGTTTAGCTAGCCGGTCCGGGGAGCTGTTTTTT. The chain recombines TRBV28 with TRBJ2-2, with D maybe TRBD2 (5 bases). Looked up from germline, CDR1 is MDHEN and CDR2 is SYDVKM. Between the trimmed V and J ends, which lost 2 bases and 6 bases, there was a span of 10 bases. CDR3 length: 14 residues.

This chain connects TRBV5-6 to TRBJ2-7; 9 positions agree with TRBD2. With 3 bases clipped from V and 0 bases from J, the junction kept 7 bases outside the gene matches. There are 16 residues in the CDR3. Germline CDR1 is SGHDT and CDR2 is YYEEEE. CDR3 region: CASSSTLAGSSYEQYF. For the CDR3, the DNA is TGTGCCAGCAGCTCCACCCTAGCGGGGAGCTCCTACGAGCAGTACTTC.

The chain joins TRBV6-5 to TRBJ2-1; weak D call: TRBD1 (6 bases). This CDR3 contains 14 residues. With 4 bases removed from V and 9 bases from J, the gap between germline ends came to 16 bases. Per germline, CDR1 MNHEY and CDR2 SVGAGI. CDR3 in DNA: TGTGCCAGCAGTTCATTGACAGGCCGGGGTGAGCAGTTCTTC. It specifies CASSSLTGRGEQFF.

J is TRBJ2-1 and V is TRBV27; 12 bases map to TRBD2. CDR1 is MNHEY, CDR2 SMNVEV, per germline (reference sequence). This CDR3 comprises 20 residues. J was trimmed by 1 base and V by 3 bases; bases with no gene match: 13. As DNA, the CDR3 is TGTGCCAGCAGTTTTGAGTCAGGACTAGCGGGATTCCTTTCCTACAATGAGCAGTTCTTC. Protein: CASSFESGLAGFLSYNEQFF.

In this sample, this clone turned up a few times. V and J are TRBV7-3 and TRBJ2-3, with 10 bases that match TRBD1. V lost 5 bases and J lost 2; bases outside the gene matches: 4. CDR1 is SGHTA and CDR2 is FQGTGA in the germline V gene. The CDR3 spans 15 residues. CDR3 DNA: TGTGCCAGCAGCCTCGGGACAGGGGCCACAGATACGCAGTATTTT. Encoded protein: CASSLGTGATDTQYF.